This T cell receptor (beta chain) was retrieved from a study of blood T cell repertoires in COVID-19 (dated by TCRdb to the early 2020s). For context, the study as a whole: Samples from collaborators originated in the United States, Italy and Spain and spanned both the acute and convalescent phases of COVID-19. Where available, HLA class I and class II types were taken from metadata supplied by the sample provider and were not determined by assay-based typing. Subjects who had been exposed to COVID-19, were actively infected with it, or had recovered from it provided the deeply sampled blood TCRbeta repertoires that made up the dataset. The repertoires were released in a freely available public database meant as a resource for research on the immune response to SARS-CoV-2. The material from the prospective study consisted of cDNA or gDNA derived from T cells, B-cell-depleted T cells, or PBMCs. The samples were drawn from two sources: the first 160 participants of the ongoing ImmuneRACE study, and 1,254 subjects contributed by 6 global collaborators. Nearly every sample came with metadata listing a de-identified subject ID, COVID-19 status, age in years and sex.

A note on this clone: Its antigen remains undetermined. Within one base of it there is no much larger clone, and no base qualities were kept.

Clipping removes 2 bases from V and 3 bases from J, with 4 as the unmatched junction base count. The CDR3 starts with the cysteine, ends with the phenylalanine, and has 15 residues. Only the CDR3 DNA is retained, 45 bases long and in frame from the first base. The CDR1 and CDR2 encoded by the germline V gene are SGHRS and YFSETQ. General study outcomes and caveats: The amount of clinical and demographic metadata varied by source and participant and was provided uncurated.

TCRbeta CDR3 regions were amplified from genomic DNA using the immunoSEQ Assay, a bias-controlled multiplex PCR. The source study handled its data this way. Within the assay, amplification of reference gene primers was used to estimate how many nucleated cells each sample contained. To quantify the absolute abundance of each unique TCRbeta CDR3 rearrangement, sequence reads were collapsed and filtered. For each sample, productive Simpson clonality was calculated as the square root of Simpson's diversity index over productive rearrangements. This is the immuneACCESS table as TCRdb keeps it, with only in-frame sequences that have V and J called. A part of the clones is gone; compared with another copy, unresolved V genes explain less than half, and the rest is unexplained. V, J and clone size are taken as reported in that table, and D and trimming were inferred from the DNA itself. The sample includes about 440,000 clones, with 70% to 90% observed a single time. The ten largest clones add up to approximately 2% of the sample.

Participants in the prospective study were aged 18 to 89 years, lived in about two dozen United States geographic areas, and enrolled through a virtual design. Cohort assignment in the prospective study relied on participant-reported clinical history from a screening survey and a study questionnaire. In the prospective study, mobile phlebotomists collected whole blood, serum and a nasopharyngeal or oropharyngeal swab from each participant. Prospective study participants could optionally give additional blood draws and questionnaires over an approximately 2-month period. Before DNA extraction, blood samples from the prospective study were shipped at room temperature or frozen.

This sequence uses TRBV5-1 and TRBJ2-2, with TRBD1 matching 7 junction bases. Sequencing input: PBMCs or T cells enriched from blood (not recorded which). This TCR was sampled from a woman between 18 and 29 years old with acute COVID-19. CDR3 protein: CASSLGTAYTGELFF. Here is the DNA: TGCGCCAGCAGCTTAGGGACAGCCTACACCGGGGAGCTGTTTTTT. Beyond the CDR3, the reference TRBV5-1 and TRBJ2-2 genes provide the residues; the full variable domain reads: KAGVTQTPRYLIKTRGQQVTLSCSPISGHRSVSWYQQTPGQGLQFLFEYFSETQRNKGNFPGRFSGRQFSNSRSEMNVSTLELGDSALYLCASSLGTAYTGELFFGEGSRLTVL.